The 2 T cell receptor beta chains in this list originate from one sample, sequenced in a study of control samples from healthy donors and cancer patients. Only in-frame clones appear in the TCRdb table, and some are missing; sequencing was by immunoSEQ multiplex PCR. The data hold over 200,000 clones, with about 80% observed a single time. Sequencing used PBMCs. Every receptor here comes from a woman in her fifties or sixties with lung cancer.

This clone was recorded only once. V and J are TRBV29-1 and TRBJ1-5; 7 nucleotides agree with TRBD1. The CDR3 runs 14 residues. The germline CDR1 and CDR2 sequences are SQVTM and ANQGSEA. The trim removed 6 bases at V and 3 bases at J, leaving 8 bases unmatched. CDR3: CSVSLGQNNQPQHF. In DNA form, the CDR3 reads TGCAGCGTGTCATTGGGACAGAACAATCAGCCCCAGCATTTT.

On this clone itself: Other DNA sequences in the same sample also yield this CDR3. The chain links TRBV15 to TRBJ2-7; 11 nucleotides line up with TRBD2. This CDR3 region has 15 residues. The junction had 0 bases not matched to a gene; V was cut back by 1 base and J by 1 base. From germline, CDR1 is LNHNV and CDR2 YYDKDF (reference sequence). This CDR3 is CATSRGTSGSYEQYF. The CDR3, as DNA: TGTGCCACCAGCAGAGGGACTAGCGGGTCCTACGAGCAGTACTTC.